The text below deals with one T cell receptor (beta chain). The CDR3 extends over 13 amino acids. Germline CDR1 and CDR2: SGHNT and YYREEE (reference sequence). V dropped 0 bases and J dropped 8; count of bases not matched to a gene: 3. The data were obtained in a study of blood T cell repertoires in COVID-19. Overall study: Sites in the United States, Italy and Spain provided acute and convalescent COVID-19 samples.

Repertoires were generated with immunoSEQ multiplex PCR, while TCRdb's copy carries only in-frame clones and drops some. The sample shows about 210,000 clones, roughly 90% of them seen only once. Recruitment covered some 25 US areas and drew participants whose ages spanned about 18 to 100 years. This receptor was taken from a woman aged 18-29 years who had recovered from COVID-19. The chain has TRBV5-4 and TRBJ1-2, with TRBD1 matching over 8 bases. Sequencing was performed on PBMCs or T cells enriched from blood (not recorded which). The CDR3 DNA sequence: TGTGCCAGCAGCTTGGGGACAGGGAGCGGCTACACCTTC. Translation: CASSLGTGSGYTF. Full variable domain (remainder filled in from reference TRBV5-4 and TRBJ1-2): ETGVTQSPTHLIKTRGQQVTLRCSSQSGHNTVSWYQQALGQGPQFIFQYYREEENGRGNFPPRFSGLQFPNYSSELNVNALELDDSALYLCASSLGTGSGYTFGSGTRLTVV.